This T cell receptor (beta chain) originates from a study of blood T cell repertoires in COVID-19. Whole-study context: The analysed material was cDNA or gDNA that came from T cells, B-cell-depleted T cells, or PBMCs.

Clones were sequenced by immunoSEQ multiplex PCR, and TCRdb holds only the in-frame ones, with some missing. The sample consists of 40,000 to 60,000 clones, 80% to 90% of them appearing once. Germline-derived CDR1 and CDR2 are SGHDT and YYEEEE. The CDR3 consists of 13 residues. V shed 4 bases and J shed 4 bases, with 9 bases lying between them. The sequence derives from a woman of 80 years or more with COVID-19, enrolled during active disease. The specimen was peripheral blood. This sequence joins TRBV5-6 and TRBJ1-5, with D perhaps matching TRBD1 (5 bases). The CDR3, as DNA: TGTGCCAGCAGCAGAGACAGTAATCAGCCCCAGCATTTT. Amino acids: CASSRDSNQPQHF.